These 15 T cell receptor beta chains share one sample of origin, sequenced in a study of response to subunit inactivated influenza vaccine. Via MiXCR, TCRdb re-called the RT-PCR reads, giving one row per CDR3 protein. In the table there are about 570,000 distinct CDR3 sequences, 10% to 12% of which are singletons. The data also belong to a second study, concerning T cells expressing NK-cell markers. This second report adds: Generation of TCR beta cDNA was performed by 5'RACE template switching incorporating UMIs.

The material sequenced was PBMCs from blood, taken on the day of vaccination. The source of these receptors is a man in his fifties who received an inactivated influenza vaccine.

The chain is built from TRBV25-1 and TRBJ2-1, with TRBD1 matching over 7 bases. With 3 bases clipped from V and 3 bases from J, the junction kept 2 bases outside the gene matches. This CDR3 region has 14 residues. The germline V gene encodes CDR1 MGHDK and CDR2 SYGVNS. CDR3 in DNA: TGTGCCAGCAGTGAGACAGGGTTCTACAATGAGCAGTTCTTC. As protein: CASSETGFYNEQFF. Together with reference TRBV25-1 and TRBJ2-1, the CDR3 gives the full variable domain: EADIYQTPRYLVIGTGKKITLECSQTMGHDKMYWYQQDPGMELHLIHYSYGVNSTEKGDLSSESTVSRIRTEHFPLTLESARPSHTSQYLCASSETGFYNEQFFGPGTRLTVL.

This clonotype showed up just a few times. The rearrangement uses TRBV2 and TRBJ2-5; the D gene is possibly TRBD2 (5 bases). Trimming took 3 bases from V and 5 from J, leaving 13 bases between them. Germline V gives CDR1 SNHLY, CDR2 FYNNEI. This CDR3 has 14 residues. DNA for the CDR3: TGTGCCAGCAGTGAGTTACCGGGGATCGAGACCCAGTACTTC. It specifies CASSELPGIETQYF. The variable domain in full, with the rest retrieved from reference TRBV2 and TRBJ2-5, is EPEVTQTPSHQVTQMGQEVILRCVPISNHLYFYWYRQILGQKVEFLVSFYNNEISEKSEIFDDQFSVERPDGSNFTLKIRSTKLEDSAMYFCASSELPGIETQYFGPGTRLLVL.

This chain uses TRBV30 with TRBJ2-1; D is perhaps TRBD2 (6 bases). V shed 0 bases and J shed 8 bases, with 14 bases lying between them. The CDR3 consists of 14 residues. The V gene's germline CDR1 is GTSNPN and CDR2 SVGIG (reference sequence). This CDR3 is CAWSVSGFGDEQFF. The CDR3 DNA sequence: TGTGCCTGGAGTGTCAGCGGGTTCGGGGATGAGCAGTTCTTC.

This clonotype was seen more than once but under ten times. The genes are TRBV12-3 or TRBV12-4 and TRBJ2-3; 8 bases fit TRBD2. The V segment lost 5 bases and the J segment 2 bases; nucleotides outside the gene matches: 9. The CDR3 runs 16 residues. The CDR3 loop is CASSEPGLGNTDTQYF. The CDR3 region has the DNA TGTGCCAGCAGTGAGCCGGGACTAGGAAACACAGATACGCAGTATTTT.

J is TRBJ2-1 and V is TRBV13; D gene uncertain. Germline V gene lookup returns CDR1 PRHDT and CDR2 FYEKMQ (reference sequence). This CDR3 comprises 14 residues. Trimming took off 0 bases at V and 5 bases at J, with 8 bases between the two ends. For the CDR3, the DNA is TGTGCCAGCAGCTTAGGCCTTCGGCACAATGAGCAGTTCTTC. It translates to CASSLGLRHNEQFF.

The CDR3 bases are TGTGCCAGCAGCCTACAAATGGGGGCCACAGATACGCAGTATTTT. It translates to CASSLQMGATDTQYF. The chain links TRBV7-9 to TRBJ2-3; a weak D match, TRBD1 (6 bases). Germline CDR1 SEHNR, CDR2 FQNEAQ (reference sequence). V lost 5 bases, J lost 2 bases, and 14 bases lay in between. The CDR3 consists of 15 residues.

This clonotype was observed a handful of times. The chain employs TRBV12-3 or TRBV12-4 and TRBJ2-6; tentative D call: TRBD2 (6 bases). The V and J ends lost 5 bases and 0 bases respectively, with 11 bases between them. The CDR3 runs 16 residues. CDR3 sequence reads: CASSGRGLSGANVLTF. Written as DNA, the CDR3 is TGTGCCAGCAGTGGCCGGGGACTCTCTGGGGCCAACGTCCTGACTTTC.

The chain recombines TRBV12-3 or TRBV12-4 with TRBJ2-2; perhaps D is TRBD1 or TRBD2 (5 bases each). The CDR3 is 13 residues long. Trimming took off 8 bases at V and 7 bases at J, with 14 bases between the two ends. The CDR3 DNA reads as TGTGCCAGCCAACCCTTGAGGGGCGGGGAGCTGTTTTTT. This sequence encodes CASQPLRGGELFF.

This clonotype was observed at least ten times. CDR3 amino acids: CASSTRTGGITEAFF. CDR3 bases: TGTGCCAGCAGCACCCGGACAGGGGGAATCACTGAAGCTTTCTTT. The chain uses TRBV7-8 and TRBJ1-1; 10 positions agree with TRBD1. This CDR3 region has 15 residues. CDR1 is SGHVS and CDR2 is FQNEAQ in the germline V gene. Trimming took 5 bases from V and 4 from J; bases not matched to a gene: 7.

V is TRBV5-1 and J is TRBJ2-6, with D perhaps TRBD1 (6 bases). Between the trimmed V and J ends, which lost 6 bases and 1 base, there was a span of 11 bases. The CDR3 runs 15 residues. Per the germline V gene, CDR1 is SGHRS and CDR2 is YFSETQ. CDR3 sequence reads: CASTSQGSGANVLTF. The CDR3 DNA reads as TGCGCCAGCACCAGTCAGGGGTCTGGGGCCAACGTCCTGACTTTC.

This clonotype was counted a few times. This chain uses TRBV5-1 with TRBJ2-7, with 9 bases identical to TRBD1. The V gene end was trimmed by 2 bases and the J gene end by 5 bases; junction bases not matched to a gene: 11. Per the germline V gene, CDR1 is SGHRS and CDR2 is YFSETQ. There are 16 residues in the CDR3. CDR3 sequence: CASSFTPGTGFNEQYF. CDR3 bases: TGCGCCAGCAGCTTCACGCCTGGGACAGGGTTTAACGAGCAGTACTTC.

At least ten counts were recorded for this clonotype. This rearrangement joins TRBV12-3 or TRBV12-4 to TRBJ2-1, with 8 bases identical to TRBD1. Losses at the gene ends were 1 base for V and 4 bases for J; bases not matched to a gene: 3. There are 15 residues in the CDR3. The CDR3 sequence: CASSLGTGFYNEQFF. Here the CDR3 DNA reads TGTGCCAGCAGTTTAGGGACAGGGTTTTACAATGAGCAGTTCTTC.

This clonotype was found a few times. This rearrangement joins TRBV29-1 to TRBJ2-1; D is perhaps TRBD2 (5 bases). CDR3 size: 15 residues. Trimming took 4 bases from V and 2 from J, leaving 15 bases between them. The germline V gene has CDR1 SQVTM and CDR2 ANQGSEA. The CDR3 reads CSVVGGEGTYNEQFF. As DNA, the CDR3 is TGCAGCGTTGTGGGCGGTGAGGGCACCTACAATGAGCAGTTCTTC.

This clonotype was counted only a few times. The V and J genes are TRBV7-8 and TRBJ2-7; D is uncertain. Trimming took off 2 bases at V and 5 bases at J, with 10 bases between the two ends. CDR1 is SGHVS, CDR2 FQNEAQ, per germline. This CDR3 is 13 amino acids long. The CDR3 DNA reads TGTGCCAGCAGCTTAACGGTTAAGGACGAGCAGTACTTC. Encoded protein: CASSLTVKDEQYF.

This clonotype was observed a handful of times. This sequence joins TRBV20-1 and TRBJ2-2; 10 positions match TRBD2. The CDR3 length is 14 residues. CDR1 is DFQATT, CDR2 SNEGSKA, per germline (reference sequence). The V and J ends lost 6 bases and 7 bases, in that order; junction bases with no gene match: 8. CDR3 region: CSARGLAIGGELFF. CDR3 coding DNA: TGCAGTGCCAGGGGACTAGCGATTGGCGGGGAGCTGTTTTTT.